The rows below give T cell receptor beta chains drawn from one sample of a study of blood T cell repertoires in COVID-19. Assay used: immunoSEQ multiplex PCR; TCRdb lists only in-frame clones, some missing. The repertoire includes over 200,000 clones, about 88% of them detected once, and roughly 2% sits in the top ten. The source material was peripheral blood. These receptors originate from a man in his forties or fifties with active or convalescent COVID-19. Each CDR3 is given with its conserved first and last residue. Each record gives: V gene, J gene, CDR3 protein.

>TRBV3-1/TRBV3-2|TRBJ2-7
CASSQADSEQYF
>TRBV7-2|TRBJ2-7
CASSFGVSYEQYF
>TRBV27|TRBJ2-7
CASSPWTSGSYEQYF
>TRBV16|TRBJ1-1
CASSFASGGVNTEAFF
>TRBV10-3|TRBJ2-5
CAISEYLGGTQYF
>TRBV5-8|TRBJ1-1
CASSLRQGRSAFF
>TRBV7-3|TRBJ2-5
CASSFSREETQYF
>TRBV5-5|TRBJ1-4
CASSLIRGTATNEKLFF
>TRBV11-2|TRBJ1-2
CASSFNYLNYGYTF
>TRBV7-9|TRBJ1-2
CASSSGTWEKNYGYTF
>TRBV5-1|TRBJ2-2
CASSLTSGGSYTGELFF
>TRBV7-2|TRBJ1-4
CASSLGQAWEKLFF